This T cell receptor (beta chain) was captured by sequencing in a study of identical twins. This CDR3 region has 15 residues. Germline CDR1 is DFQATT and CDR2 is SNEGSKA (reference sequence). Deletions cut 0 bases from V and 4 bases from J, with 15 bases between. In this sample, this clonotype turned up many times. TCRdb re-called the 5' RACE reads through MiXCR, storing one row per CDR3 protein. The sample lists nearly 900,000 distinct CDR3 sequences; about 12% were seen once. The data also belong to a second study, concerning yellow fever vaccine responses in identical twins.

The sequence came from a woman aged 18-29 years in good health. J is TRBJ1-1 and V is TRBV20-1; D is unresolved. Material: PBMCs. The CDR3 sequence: CSARDWTILTTEAFF. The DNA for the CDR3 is TGCAGTGCTAGAGACTGGACGATACTAACCACTGAAGCTTTCTTT.